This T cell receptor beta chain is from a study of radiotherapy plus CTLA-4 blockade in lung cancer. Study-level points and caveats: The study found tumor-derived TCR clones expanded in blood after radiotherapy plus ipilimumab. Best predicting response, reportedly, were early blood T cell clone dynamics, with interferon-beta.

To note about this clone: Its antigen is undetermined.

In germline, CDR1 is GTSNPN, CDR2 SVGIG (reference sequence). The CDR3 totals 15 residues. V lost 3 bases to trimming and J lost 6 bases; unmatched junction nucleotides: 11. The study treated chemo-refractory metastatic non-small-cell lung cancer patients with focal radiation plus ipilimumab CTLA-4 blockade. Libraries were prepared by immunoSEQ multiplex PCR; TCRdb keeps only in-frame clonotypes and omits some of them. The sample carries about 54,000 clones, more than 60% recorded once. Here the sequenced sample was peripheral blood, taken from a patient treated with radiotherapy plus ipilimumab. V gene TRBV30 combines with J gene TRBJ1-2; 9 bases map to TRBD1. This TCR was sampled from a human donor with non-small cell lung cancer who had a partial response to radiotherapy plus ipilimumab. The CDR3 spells CAWRAVGTGKDGYTF. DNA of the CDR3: TGTGCCTGGAGGGCGGTGGGGACAGGGAAAGATGGCTACACCTTC.